These T cell receptor beta chains were read from a single sample in a study of CD8 T cells in Susac syndrome. Via MiXCR, TCRdb re-called the immunoSEQ multiplex PCR reads, giving one row per CDR3 protein. The top ten clones hold 0.15% of a sample with roughly 140,000 distinct CDR3 sequences, roughly 95% of them seen once. The sequenced sample consisted of CD8+ T cells from PBMCs. These receptors came from a human donor with multiple sclerosis. CDR3s include the opening cysteine and the closing phenylalanine or tryptophan. Clone size appears in some rows only: once, few, many, or a class for an expanded clone.

clone size: -
V gene: TRBV11-1
CDR3 protein: CASSLDGEYTEAFF

clone size: -
V gene: TRBV30
CDR3 protein: CALSGGPYEQYF

clone size: -
V gene: TRBV20-1
CDR3 protein: CSASGDPLEQYF

clone size: -
V gene: TRBV9
CDR3 protein: CASSVGGLAGAFTETQYF

clone size: -
V gene: TRBV20-1
CDR3 protein: CSATHYRVRDYGYTF

clone size: -
V gene: TRBV12-3/TRBV12-4
CDR3 protein: CASFYGNTGELFF

clone size: -
V gene: TRBV9
CDR3 protein: CASSPGGISDGYTF

clone size: -
V gene: TRBV20-1
CDR3 protein: CSARDPLTSGWETQYF

clone size: -
V gene: TRBV25-1
CDR3 protein: CASSHSSLTYEQYF

clone size: -
V gene: TRBV30
CDR3 protein: CAWSVGGTNSPLHF

clone size: once
V gene: TRBV3-1
CDR3 protein: CASSPGITYGYTF

clone size: -
V gene: TRBV7-9
CDR3 protein: CASSPRQGLQETQYF

clone size: -
V gene: TRBV7-3
CDR3 protein: CASSPPDSYEQYF

clone size: once
V gene: TRBV20-1
CDR3 protein: CSARDLASVLADTQYF

clone size: -
V gene: TRBV27
CDR3 protein: CASSSFFQGGRGETQYF

clone size: -
V gene: TRBV27
CDR3 protein: CASSIRGGQETQYF

clone size: -
V gene: TRBV29-1
CDR3 protein: CSVGGRRESSYNEQFF

clone size: -
V gene: TRBV5-4
CDR3 protein: CASSLEHTVTGTDTQYF

clone size: -
V gene: TRBV7-9
CDR3 protein: CASSPRGSPGEQYF

clone size: -
V gene: TRBV12-3/TRBV12-4
CDR3 protein: CASSLIMNTGELFF

clone size: -
V gene: TRBV28
CDR3 protein: CASSFEGGGTDTQYF

clone size: -
V gene: TRBV20-1
CDR3 protein: CSGSRAPNTEAFF

clone size: -
V gene: TRBV7-2
CDR3 protein: CASSLGTAPGGYTF

clone size: -
V gene: TRBV27
CDR3 protein: CASSLRLGEQFF

clone size: few
V gene: TRBV30
CDR3 protein: CAWTPGQGNQPQHF

clone size: -
V gene: TRBV7-9
CDR3 protein: CASSSPVRETQYF

clone size: -
V gene: TRBV15
CDR3 protein: CATSSPEAGWNEQFF

clone size: -
V gene: TRBV30
CDR3 protein: CAWGSYEQYF

clone size: -
V gene: TRBV13
CDR3 protein: CASSSDRGHYGYTF

clone size: -
V gene: TRBV30
CDR3 protein: CACAPPGTGYREQYF

clone size: -
V gene: TRBV29-1
CDR3 protein: CSVAGQGDTGELFF

clone size: -
V gene: TRBV29-1
CDR3 protein: CSVPGGTGELFF

clone size: once
V gene: TRBV5-1
CDR3 protein: CASRWWEESSYNSPLHF

clone size: -
V gene: TRBV6-5
CDR3 protein: CASSEGVIPETQYF

clone size: once
V gene: TRBV5-1
CDR3 protein: CASSPHRDRESYEQYF

clone size: -
V gene: TRBV29-1
CDR3 protein: CSVEDLLWAGGPEAFF

clone size: once
V gene: TRBV20-1
CDR3 protein: CSARRDVYGYTF

clone size: -
V gene: TRBV20-1
CDR3 protein: CSARVGPVDEQFF

clone size: -
V gene: TRBV21-1
CDR3 protein: CASSKVRVSYNEQFF

clone size: once
V gene: TRBV5-1
CDR3 protein: CASSLSRVYGYTF

clone size: -
V gene: TRBV3-1
CDR3 protein: CASSQEGGSRNTEAFF

clone size: -
V gene: TRBV30
CDR3 protein: CAWSPQVWEKLFF

clone size: -
V gene: TRBV29-1
CDR3 protein: CSVESLTGEEAFF

clone size: -
V gene: TRBV9
CDR3 protein: CASSIGTHPTNEKLFF

clone size: -
V gene: TRBV3-1
CDR3 protein: CASSQVRTKENEKLFF

clone size: -
V gene: TRBV30
CDR3 protein: CAWGGNQPQHF

clone size: -
V gene: TRBV13
CDR3 protein: CASSPAGGETQYF

clone size: -
V gene: TRBV27
CDR3 protein: CASSFLLVGAGTDTQYF

clone size: -
V gene: TRBV20-1
CDR3 protein: CSARDLGRGDFGYTF

clone size: -
V gene: TRBV5-6
CDR3 protein: CASSLAGTGSF

clone size: -
V gene: TRBV6-5
CDR3 protein: CASSYLAGGQETQYF

clone size: -
V gene: TRBV30
CDR3 protein: CAWRVAGLNTEAFF

clone size: -
V gene: TRBV3-1
CDR3 protein: CASSPRVLAMQETQYF

clone size: -
V gene: TRBV7-9
CDR3 protein: CASSPPAAGLGDVKNIQYF

clone size: -
V gene: TRBV3-1
CDR3 protein: CASSQVKGAGSNTGELFF

clone size: -
V gene: TRBV6-1
CDR3 protein: CASTKHFPGTGAGGANVLTF

clone size: -
V gene: TRBV7-8
CDR3 protein: CASSISGTGNTEAFF

clone size: -
V gene: TRBV20-1
CDR3 protein: CSARGTPRTTNYGYTF

clone size: few
V gene: TRBV29-1
CDR3 protein: CSVEHRMNTEAFF